These 3 T cell receptor beta chains share one sample of origin, sequenced in a study of shared clonotypes between healthy human individuals. TCRdb's copy holds only in-frame clones and misses some; the assay was immunoSEQ multiplex PCR. The sample lists some 490,000 clones, about 84% occurring once. Sequencing used PBMCs. These receptors came from a woman aged 40 to 50 in good health. Some clones in this sample may be carry-over from other donors' samples.

The chain employs TRBV5-1 and TRBJ2-3, with D perhaps matching TRBD1 or TRBD2 (5 bases each). V was pared by 6 bases and J by 2 bases, with 13 bases between. The CDR3 is made up of 14 amino acids. Germline-derived CDR1 and CDR2 are SGHRS and YFSETQ. The CDR3, as DNA: TGCGCCAGCACCAACGGGGCCGCCACAGATACGCAGTATTTT. This encodes CASTNGAATDTQYF.

The rearrangement links TRBV25-1 to TRBJ2-5, with D tentatively TRBD2 (6 bases). CDR3 length: 17 amino acids. Germline lookup yields CDR1 MGHDK and CDR2 SYGVNS. The V end was cut by 3 bases, the J end by 2 bases, with 19 bases between. The CDR3 nucleotides read TGTGCCAGCAGTGATAGAATGACTAGTCGGGGGCAAGAGACCCAGTACTTC. This translates into CASSDRMTSRGQETQYF.

The chain recombines TRBV30 with TRBJ2-3; 8 positions match TRBD2. Germline V CDR1 and CDR2: GTSNPN, SVGIG (reference sequence). J was trimmed by 2 bases and V by 3 bases; bases with no gene match: 7. CDR3 length: 15 amino acids. The chain's CDR3 is CAWRGTSGYTDTQYF. The DNA for the CDR3 is TGTGCCTGGAGGGGAACTAGCGGTTACACAGATACGCAGTATTTT.